The T cell receptor (beta chain) under discussion was sequenced for a study of blood T cell repertoires in COVID-19. The CDR3 has 16 amino acids. V lost 1 base, J lost 4 bases, and 15 bases lay in between. This clone came up a few times. Original data processing: Scientists estimated how many nucleated cells there were by amplifying reference gene primers. Clones were sequenced by immunoSEQ multiplex PCR, and TCRdb holds only the in-frame ones, with some missing. V, J and clone size reflect that table, while D and trimming were determined from the DNA. The table includes some 28,000 clones, about 80% detected once.

Sequenced sample: peripheral blood. The TCR sequence derives from a man aged 65 to 85 with acute or convalescent COVID-19. V usage is TRBV5-3 and J usage is TRBJ1-5, with D unresolved. TRBV5-3 is recorded as an ORF, its role being uncertain. The CDR3 spells CARSLFRTVPNQPQHF. In DNA form, the CDR3 reads TGTGCCAGAAGCTTGTTTCGCACAGTCCCTAATCAGCCCCAGCATTTT.